This T cell receptor (beta chain) was identified in a study of cytomegalovirus exposure and HLA in healthy donors. Turning to the study itself: Falling in the Caucasian-associated ancestry cluster were roughly 86% of under 500 genotyped donors.

The PCR made use of 60 Vbeta and 13 Jbeta primers. The protocol was immunoSEQ multiplex PCR, while the TCRdb copy is restricted to in-frame clones and leaves out a portion. Counted here are roughly 100,000 clones, 9.4% occurring once; the ten biggest clones make up just over 5%. Sequenced sample: PBMCs. The receptor's source is a middle-aged man in good health and CMV-seropositive.

In nucleotides, the CDR3 is TGTGCCAGCAGCTTAGCGGGAGTATGGCATGAGCAGTTCTTC. Its protein is CASSLAGVWHEQFF. This chain links TRBV5-6 with TRBJ2-1, with 8 bases that match TRBD2. Losses at the gene ends were 2 bases for V and 8 bases for J; bases not matched to a gene: 6. The CDR3 has 14 residues. Germline V CDR1 and CDR2: SGHDT, YYEEEE.